This T cell receptor beta chain was sequenced during a study of T-cell memory formation after mild COVID-19. CDR1 SGHRS and CDR2 YFSETQ come from the germline V gene. Trimming left V 3 bases short and J 2 bases short, with 11 bases between. The CDR3 has 14 residues. In TCRdb, the 5' RACE reads were re-called with MiXCR into one record per CDR3 protein. The top ten hold around 13% of the sample, which has about 470,000 distinct CDR3 sequences, about 23% seen once. Input material: PBMCs or a T cell subset sorted from them (not recorded which). The chain couples TRBV5-1 to TRBJ1-1; D perhaps matches TRBD1 (5 bases). This TCR was recovered from an adult woman who had mild COVID-19 (a few samples of this study predate the infection). Cell type and time point are not known. CDR3 protein: CASSSQASNTEAFF. In DNA form, the CDR3 reads TGCGCCAGCAGCTCACAGGCCAGCAACACTGAAGCTTTCTTT.